These 2 T cell receptor beta chains originate from one sample sequenced in a study of shared clonotypes between healthy human individuals (TCRdb year 2020). Libraries came from the immunoSEQ multiplex PCR assay. Held by TCRdb, this immuneACCESS table contains in-frame sequences only and omits some clones. Under half of the omission traces to an unresolved V gene where checked; the cause of the rest is unknown. This sample is represented by roughly 590,000 clones; around 95% of them were singletons. The biggest ten clones account for roughly 0.1% of the sample. CD8 naive samples were obtained by positive selection for CCR7 among CD45RO-negative cells, yielding a CD45RA+CCR7+ population from which TemRA cells were excluded. Sequencing used naive CD8+ T cells sorted from blood. Reading the label with the study, this specimen's cell subset or site is: CD45RA+CCR7+. The receptors were gathered from a woman in her 30s in good health.

This rearrangement joins TRBV5-1 to TRBJ2-7; tentative D call: TRBD1 (6 bases). V lost 4 bases and J lost 9, with 14 bases in between. Germline V gene lookup returns CDR1 SGHRS and CDR2 YFSETQ. CDR3 length: 12 amino acids. The CDR3 nucleotides read TGCGCCAGCAGCCCGGCAGGGGTCTTGCAGTACTTC. Its translation is CASSPAGVLQYF.

The chain employs TRBV28 and TRBJ2-7; D perhaps matches TRBD2 (5 bases). This CDR3 comprises 13 residues. Germline V CDR1 and CDR2: MDHEN, SYDVKM. V was trimmed by 3 bases and J by 5 bases, leaving 11 bases between them. CDR3: CASSFPGSNEQYF. CDR3 coding DNA: TGTGCCAGCAGTTTCCCGGGAAGCAACGAGCAGTACTTC.